The rows below give T cell receptor beta chains drawn from one sample of a study of blood T cell repertoires in COVID-19. Profiling relied on immunoSEQ multiplex PCR, and the TCRdb table lists in-frame clones only, not all of them. The profile covers roughly 200,000 clones, with roughly 84% appearing a single time and over 1.5% taken by the ten largest. The sample was peripheral blood. The receptors come from a human donor in a cohort sampled during active COVID-19. The CDR3 runs from the conserved cysteine through the conserved F or W. Fields, in order: V gene, D gene, clone size, J gene, CDR3 DNA, CDR3 protein. D genes are given only for firm matches. Some rows have no size entry. The others give once, few or many, or a class for an expanded clone.

v_gene: TRBV6-5
d_gene: NA
abundance: NA
j_gene: TRBJ1-3
CDR3nt: TGTGCCAGCAGTCCCCACGAAGCCTCTGGAAACACCATATATTTT
CDR3aa: CASSPHEASGNTIYF

v_gene: TRBV28
d_gene: NA
abundance: NA
j_gene: TRBJ2-7
CDR3nt: TGTGCCAGCAGTTTGACGGGACAATTCTACGAGCAGTACTTC
CDR3aa: CASSLTGQFYEQYF

v_gene: TRBV27
d_gene: TRBD1
abundance: NA
j_gene: TRBJ2-7
CDR3nt: TGTGCCAGCAGTGCCGGGGTGGGACAGGGGCTATTCGAGCAGTACTTC
CDR3aa: CASSAGVGQGLFEQYF

v_gene: TRBV3-1/TRBV3-2
d_gene: TRBD2
abundance: once
j_gene: TRBJ2-7
CDR3nt: TGTGCCAGCAGCCAAATCACTAGCGGGGAGTACGAGCAGTACTTC
CDR3aa: CASSQITSGEYEQYF

v_gene: TRBV18
d_gene: NA
abundance: once
j_gene: TRBJ1-2
CDR3nt: TGTGCCAGCTCACCGGACAGCTATGGCTACACCTTC
CDR3aa: CASSPDSYGYTF

v_gene: TRBV9
d_gene: TRBD1
abundance: NA
j_gene: TRBJ2-7
CDR3nt: TGTGCCAGCAGCGTAGGGACAGGGGTGGGGGAGCAGTACTTC
CDR3aa: CASSVGTGVGEQYF

v_gene: TRBV28
d_gene: TRBD2
abundance: NA
j_gene: TRBJ2-3
CDR3nt: TGTGCCAGCAGCCACCCCCTGGGCGGGAGGGCCAAAGATACGCAGTATTTT
CDR3aa: CASSHPLGGRAKDTQYF

v_gene: TRBV2
d_gene: NA
abundance: NA
j_gene: TRBJ1-1
CDR3nt: TGTGCCAGCAGTTCCACTAACACTGAAGCTTTCTTT
CDR3aa: CASSSTNTEAFF

v_gene: TRBV10-3
d_gene: TRBD1
abundance: NA
j_gene: TRBJ2-7
CDR3nt: TGTGCCATCTGGACAGGGGAGGTGGACGAGCAGTACTTC
CDR3aa: CAIWTGEVDEQYF

v_gene: TRBV6-2/TRBV6-3
d_gene: NA
abundance: NA
j_gene: TRBJ2-2
CDR3nt: TGTGCCAGCAGTTATACCCCGCGGGGTGACACCGGGGAGCTGTTTTTT
CDR3aa: CASSYTPRGDTGELFF

v_gene: TRBV6-5
d_gene: TRBD1
abundance: NA
j_gene: TRBJ1-2
CDR3nt: TGTGCCAGCAGTCCCCCGGGACAGTTGTTTGGAGGCTACACCTTC
CDR3aa: CASSPPGQLFGGYTF

v_gene: TRBV6-2/TRBV6-3
d_gene: NA
abundance: NA
j_gene: TRBJ1-2
CDR3nt: TGTGCCAGCGGTTCCCCGGAGGGCTACACCTTC
CDR3aa: CASGSPEGYTF